This entry concerns a single T cell receptor beta chain. Antigen specificity is unknown. PCR primers comprised 60 Vbeta and 13 Jbeta primers. The repertoire was sequenced with immunoSEQ multiplex PCR; TCRdb's copy has only in-frame clones and lacks some. The sample carries 150,000 to 180,000 clones, 70% to 85% recorded once. Germline CDR1 and CDR2: LGHNA and YNFKEQ. This CDR3 spans 16 amino acids. Losses at the gene ends were 2 bases for V and 5 bases for J; bases not matched to a gene: 5. The data are from a study of cytomegalovirus exposure and HLA in healthy donors. Study-wide results and limits: Solely CMV serostatus was available to characterize immune exposure. A cluster of highly shared sequence variants was likely a sequencing artifact.

V and J are TRBV4-2 and TRBJ2-1; 11 bases line up with TRBD2. Sequencing was done on a sample of PBMCs. The source is a man aged 25 to 40 in good health and CMV-seronegative. CDR3 bases: TGTGCCAGCAGCCAACAAACTAGCGGGGGACACAATGAGCAGTTCTTC. It yields the protein CASSQQTSGGHNEQFF.